The 21 T cell receptor beta chains given below trace back to one sample, sequenced in a study of blood T cell repertoires in COVID-19. Sequencing used immunoSEQ multiplex PCR; TCRdb keeps in-frame clones, though not all of them. The sample has about 210,000 clones; around 84% are singletons. The sequencing sample was made of peripheral blood. The source of these receptors is a woman older than 75 with COVID-19, enrolled during active disease.

The genes are TRBV2 and TRBJ1-1; D possibly corresponds to TRBD1 (5 bases). Trimming shortened V by 7 bases and J by 4 bases, and 16 bases separated the two germline ends. Looked up from germline, CDR1 is SNHLY and CDR2 is FYNNEI. The CDR3 runs 14 residues. The CDR3 protein is CASIFGAGRTEAFF. In nucleotides, the CDR3 is TGTGCCAGCATATTTGGGGCAGGTCGCACTGAAGCTTTCTTT.

The rearrangement joins TRBV11-2 to TRBJ1-6; TRBD1 matches 8 bases. Germline CDR1 and CDR2: SGHAT and FQNNGV. The CDR3 has 19 amino acids. Germline trimming cut 5 bases from V and 7 bases from J; bases unmatched to any gene: 19. The CDR3 sequence: CASSQQLNRGATGNSPLHF. The CDR3 bases are TGTGCCAGCAGCCAACAACTCAACAGGGGGGCTACGGGAAATTCACCCCTCCACTTT. The full variable domain, with the rest looked up from reference TRBV11-2 and TRBJ1-6, is EAGVAQSPRYKIIEKRQSVAFWCNPISGHATLYWYQQILGQGPKLLIQFQNNGVVDDSQLPKDRFSAERLKGVDSTLKIQPAKLEDSAVYLCASSQQLNRGATGNSPLHFGNGTRLTVT.

V gene TRBV5-4 combines with J gene TRBJ2-5, with unresolved D. Germline CDR1 and CDR2: SGHNT and YYREEE (reference sequence). This CDR3 comprises 16 residues. The V end was cut by 4 bases, the J end by 0 bases, with 16 bases between. Here the CDR3 reads CASSPSPLPYQETQYF. CDR3 sequence (DNA): TGTGCCAGCAGCCCCTCCCCACTGCCGTACCAAGAGACCCAGTACTTC. The variable domain in full, completed from reference TRBV5-4 and TRBJ2-5, reads ETGVTQSPTHLIKTRGQQVTLRCSSQSGHNTVSWYQQALGQGPQFIFQYYREEENGRGNFPPRFSGLQFPNYSSELNVNALELDDSALYLCASSPSPLPYQETQYFGPGTRLLVL.

This chain links TRBV13 with TRBJ2-5; tentative D call: TRBD2 (6 bases). V lost 4 bases to trimming and J lost 5 bases, with 20 bases between them. Germline loops: CDR1 PRHDT, CDR2 FYEKMQ (reference sequence). The CDR3 is made up of 16 amino acids. The CDR3 protein is CASSSPPGTYPETQYF. In nucleotides, the CDR3 is TGTGCCAGCAGCTCGCCCCCTGGGACTTACCCTGAGACCCAGTACTTC. Supplemented by reference TRBV13 and TRBJ2-5, the full variable domain reads AAGVIQSPRHLIKEKRETATLKCYPIPRHDTVYWYQQGPGQDPQFLISFYEKMQSDKGSIPDRFSAQQFSDYHSELNMSSLELGDSALYFCASSSPPGTYPETQYFGPGTRLLVL.

The rearrangement joins TRBV6-5 to TRBJ1-1; 8 bases are a match to TRBD1. V trimming: 6 bases; J trimming: 3 bases; junction bases outside the gene matches: 3. CDR3 length: 13 residues. In germline, CDR1 is MNHEY, CDR2 SVGAGI. CDR3 DNA: TGTGCCAGCAGAGGGACAGGCTACACTGAAGCTTTCTTT. Residues: CASRGTGYTEAFF.

The gene calls are TRBV2 and TRBJ2-7, with D tentatively TRBD2 (6 bases). The CDR3 length is 13 residues. V shed 4 bases and J shed 3 bases, with 10 bases lying between them. Germline values: CDR1 SNHLY, CDR2 FYNNEI. CDR3 amino acids: CASSGPGGYEQYV. As DNA, the CDR3 is TGTGCCAGCAGTGGGCCCGGGGGCTACGAGCAGTACGTC.

The chain joins TRBV19 to TRBJ2-1; possibly TRBD2 for D (7 bases). This CDR3 spans 16 amino acids. V dropped 0 bases and J dropped 2 bases, with 11 bases sitting between them. Germline CDR1 and CDR2: LNHDA and SQIVND (reference sequence). CDR3 amino acids: CASSIDGGPPYNEQFF. The DNA for the CDR3 is TGTGCCAGTAGTATAGACGGGGGGCCCCCCTACAATGAGCAGTTCTTC.

The chain links TRBV7-7 to TRBJ2-3, with 11 bases identical to TRBD2. The CDR3 is 13 amino acids. The germline V gene encodes CDR1 SSHAT and CDR2 FNYEAQ (reference sequence). CDR3 sequence: CASGGGPSGTQYF. Here the CDR3 DNA reads TGTGCTAGCGGGGGGGGCCCGTCGGGTACGCAGTATTTT.

This chain uses TRBV29-1 with TRBJ1-2; maybe TRBD1 (5 bases). Trimming pared 4 bases from V and 6 bases from J, leaving 9 bases between. CDR3 length: 11 residues. Germline V gene data show CDR1 as SQVTM and CDR2 as ANQGSEA. DNA for the CDR3: TGCAGCGTTGGGGGGGTCGATGGCTACACCTTC. This encodes CSVGGVDGYTF.

CDR3 amino acids: CASSSHQVSSGQPQHF. CDR3 bases: TGTGCCAGCAGCTCCCACCAGGTGTCCAGCGGCCAGCCCCAGCATTTT. The chain is built from TRBV7-2 and TRBJ1-5; D is unresolved. This CDR3 contains 16 residues. Trimming removed 4 bases from V and 7 bases from J, with 20 bases in between. Germline values: CDR1 SGHTA, CDR2 FQGNSA.

The genes are TRBV10-3 and TRBJ2-7; TRBD1 might be the D (5 bases). The CDR3 contains 14 residues. Germline V gives CDR1 ENHRY, CDR2 SYGVKD. Trimming left V 5 bases short and J 6 bases short, with 17 bases between. CDR3 residues: CAISSQGAASEQYF. Written as DNA, the CDR3 is TGTGCCATCAGTTCTCAAGGGGCGGCCAGCGAGCAGTACTTC.

Worth noting for this clone: Other DNA sequences of this sample code for an identical CDR3. This rearrangement joins TRBV7-3 to TRBJ2-7, with D possibly being TRBD1 (5 bases). The CDR3 sequence is 13 residues long. Trimming took off 5 bases at V and 3 bases at J, with 11 bases between the two ends. Germline CDR1 reads SGHTA; CDR2 reads FQGTGA. The chain's CDR3 is CASSVGHYYEQYF. DNA for the CDR3: TGTGCCAGCAGCGTAGGACATTACTACGAGCAGTACTTC.

The sample holds one count of this clone. This sequence joins TRBV24-1 and TRBJ2-1; possible D gene TRBD1, 5 bases. Per germline, CDR1 KGHDR and CDR2 SFDVKD. The CDR3 is made up of 15 amino acids. The V and J ends lost 3 bases and 6 bases respectively, with 14 bases between them. The CDR3 nucleotides are TGTGCCACCAGTGATCCAAGGACACAGAGCAATGAGCAGTTCTTC. As protein: CATSDPRTQSNEQFF.

J is TRBJ2-2 and V is TRBV7-2, with a weak D call TRBD2 (5 bases). Germline CDR1 SGHTA, CDR2 FQGNSA. The CDR3 runs to 13 residues. With 5 bases removed from V and 6 bases from J, the gap between germline ends came to 10 bases. The CDR3 spells CASSVAGAGELFF. In DNA form, the CDR3 reads TGTGCCAGCAGCGTCGCCGGGGCCGGGGAGCTGTTTTTT.

The chain carries TRBV7-2 and TRBJ2-7; 9 positions agree with TRBD1. The V gene end was trimmed by 5 bases and the J gene end by 3 bases; junction bases not matched to a gene: 5. The CDR3 has 14 residues. CDR1 SGHTA and CDR2 FQGNSA come from the germline V gene. The CDR3 coding sequence is TGTGCCAGCAGCCACGACAGGGGGAACTACGAGCAGTACTTC. This translates into CASSHDRGNYEQYF.

Comments on this clone: Mismatch with germline at one junction end may stem from a read error. The genes are TRBV4-1 and TRBJ1-5; unclear D gene. The CDR3 is 16 amino acids. Per the germline V gene, CDR1 is MGHRA and CDR2 is YSYEKL. The CDR3 spells CASSQGPVYSGQPQHF. For the CDR3, the DNA is TGCGCCAGCAGTCAAGGACCAGTTTATAGCGGTCAGCCCCAGCATTTT.

The genes are TRBV7-9 and TRBJ1-1, with 7 bases fitting TRBD1. The V and J ends lost 5 bases and 6 bases, in that order; junction bases with no gene match: 3. This CDR3 comprises 12 residues. Germline values: CDR1 SEHNR, CDR2 FQNEAQ (reference sequence). CDR3 sequence: CASSPTGAEAFF. The CDR3 DNA follows: TGTGCCAGCAGCCCAACAGGGGCTGAAGCTTTCTTT.

The genes are TRBV18 and TRBJ2-7; D remains unclear. The CDR3 has 13 residues. The V end was cut by 0 bases, the J end by 6 bases, with 9 bases between. In germline, CDR1 is KGHSH, CDR2 LQKENI. CDR3 in amino acids: CASSPPSRLEQYF. CDR3 DNA: TGTGCCAGCTCACCACCAAGCCGACTCGAGCAGTACTTC.

This chain connects TRBV23-1 to TRBJ2-3, with D unresolved. TRBV23-1 counts as an open reading frame of uncertain function. The CDR3 contains 11 residues. Between the trimmed V and J ends, which lost 7 bases and 4 bases, there was a span of 6 bases. As DNA, the CDR3 is TGCGCCAGCATATCTCCAGATACGCAGTATTTT. Amino acid sequence: CASISPDTQYF.

The chain has TRBV19 and TRBJ2-2, with D possibly being TRBD2 (5 bases). The germline V gene encodes CDR1 LNHDA and CDR2 SQIVND (reference sequence). V shed 6 bases and J shed 6 bases, with 23 bases lying between them. The CDR3 covers 17 residues. CDR3 in amino acids: CASRFREGDGGAGELFF. CDR3 sequence (DNA): TGTGCCAGTAGATTCCGTGAGGGCGACGGAGGCGCCGGGGAGCTGTTTTTT. The full variable domain, in which reference TRBV19 and TRBJ2-2 provide the parts outside the CDR3, is DGGITQSPKYLFRKEGQNVTLSCEQNLNHDAMYWYRQDPGQGLRLIYYSQIVNDFQKGDIAEGYSVSREKKESFPLTVTSAQKNPTAFYLCASRFREGDGGAGELFFGEGSRLTVL.

The J gene is TRBJ2-1, the V gene TRBV29-1; D not resolved. The CDR3 has 12 amino acids. Germline V gene lookup returns CDR1 SQVTM and CDR2 ANQGSEA. V was pared by 7 bases and J by 3 bases, with 10 bases between. The CDR3 spells CSGRKVYNEQFF. The CDR3 coding sequence is TGCAGCGGGCGGAAAGTCTACAATGAGCAGTTCTTC.